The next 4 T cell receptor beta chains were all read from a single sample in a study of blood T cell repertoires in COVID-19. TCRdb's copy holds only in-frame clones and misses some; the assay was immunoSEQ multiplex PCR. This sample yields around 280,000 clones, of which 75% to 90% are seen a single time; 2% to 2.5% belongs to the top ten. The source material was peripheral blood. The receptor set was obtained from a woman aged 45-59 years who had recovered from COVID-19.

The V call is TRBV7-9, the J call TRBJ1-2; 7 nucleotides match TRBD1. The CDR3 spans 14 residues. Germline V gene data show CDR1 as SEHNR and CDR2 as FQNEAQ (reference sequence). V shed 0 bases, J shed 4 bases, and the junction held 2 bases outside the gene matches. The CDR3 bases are TGTGCCAGCAGCTTAGCAGGGGGCCTCTATGGCTACACCTTC. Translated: CASSLAGGLYGYTF.

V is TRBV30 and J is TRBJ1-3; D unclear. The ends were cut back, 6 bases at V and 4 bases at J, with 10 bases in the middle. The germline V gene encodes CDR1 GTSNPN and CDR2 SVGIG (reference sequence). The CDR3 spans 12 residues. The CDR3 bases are TGTGCCTGTCGGACTCCGGGAAACACCATATATTTT. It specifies CACRTPGNTIYF.

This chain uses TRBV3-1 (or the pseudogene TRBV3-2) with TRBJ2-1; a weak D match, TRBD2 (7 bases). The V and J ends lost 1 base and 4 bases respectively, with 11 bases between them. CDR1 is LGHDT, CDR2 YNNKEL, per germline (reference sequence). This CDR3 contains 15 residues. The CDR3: CASSQGRGPYNEQFF. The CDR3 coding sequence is TGTGCCAGCAGCCAAGGGCGGGGGCCATACAATGAGCAGTTCTTC.

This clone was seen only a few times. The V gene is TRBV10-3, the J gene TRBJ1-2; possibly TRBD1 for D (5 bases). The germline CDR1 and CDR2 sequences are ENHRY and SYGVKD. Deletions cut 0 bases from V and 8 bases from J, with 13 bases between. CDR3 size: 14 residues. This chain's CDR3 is CAISESKGLLGYTF. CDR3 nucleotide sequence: TGTGCCATCAGTGAGTCTAAGGGACTTCTGGGCTACACCTTC.